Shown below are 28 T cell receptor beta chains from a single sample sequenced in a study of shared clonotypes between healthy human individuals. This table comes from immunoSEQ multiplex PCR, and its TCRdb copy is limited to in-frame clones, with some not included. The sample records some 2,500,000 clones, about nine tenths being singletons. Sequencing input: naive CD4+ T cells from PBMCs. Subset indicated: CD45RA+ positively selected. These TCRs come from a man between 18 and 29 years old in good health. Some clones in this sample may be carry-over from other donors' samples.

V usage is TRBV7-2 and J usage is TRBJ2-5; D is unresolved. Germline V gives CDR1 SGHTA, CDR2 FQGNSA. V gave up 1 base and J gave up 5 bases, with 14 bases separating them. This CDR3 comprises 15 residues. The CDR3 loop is CASSLGGSSGETQYF. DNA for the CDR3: TGTGCCAGCAGCTTAGGCGGATCCTCCGGGGAGACCCAGTACTTC.

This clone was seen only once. The CDR3 DNA reads TGTGCCAGCACCCCGCGGGCGGGACGGCAGTATGGCTACACCTTC. Amino acids: CASTPRAGRQYGYTF. J is TRBJ1-2 and V is TRBV27, with D perhaps TRBD1 (5 bases). CDR3 length equals 15 residues. The V gene's germline CDR1 is MNHEY and CDR2 SMNVEV (reference sequence). V shed 7 bases and J shed 5 bases, with 20 bases lying between them.

The CDR3 spells CASSAPGQGVANTGELFF. CDR3 nucleotide sequence: TGTGCCAGCAGCGCCCCGGGACAGGGGGTTGCGAACACCGGGGAGCTGTTTTTT. V gene TRBV9 combines with J gene TRBJ2-2; 11 bases are a match to TRBD1. This CDR3 is built from 18 residues. The junction had 7 bases not matched to a gene; V was cut back by 3 bases and J by 0 bases. In germline, CDR1 is SGDLS, CDR2 YYNGEE.

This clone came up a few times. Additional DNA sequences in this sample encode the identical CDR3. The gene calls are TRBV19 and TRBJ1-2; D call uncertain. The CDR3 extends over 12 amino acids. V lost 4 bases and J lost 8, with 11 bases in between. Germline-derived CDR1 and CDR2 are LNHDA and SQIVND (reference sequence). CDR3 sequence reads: CASSTRRYGYTF. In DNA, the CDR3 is TGTGCCAGTAGTACGAGGAGATACGGCTACACCTTC.

As DNA, the CDR3 is TGTGCCAGCAGTTTATATACGGTTATCTACGAGCAGTACTTC. Translation: CASSLYTVIYEQYF. The chain joins TRBV28 to TRBJ2-7, with D unresolved. The V end was cut by 1 base, the J end by 3 bases, with 10 bases between. The CDR3 length is 14 residues. CDR1 is MDHEN, CDR2 SYDVKM, per germline.

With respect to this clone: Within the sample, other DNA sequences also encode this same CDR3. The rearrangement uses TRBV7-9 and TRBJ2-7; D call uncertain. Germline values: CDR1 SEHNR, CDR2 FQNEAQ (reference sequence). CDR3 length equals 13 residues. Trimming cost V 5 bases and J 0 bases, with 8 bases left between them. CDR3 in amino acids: CASSPPSSYEQYF. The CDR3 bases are TGTGCCAGCAGCCCACCTAGCTCCTACGAGCAGTACTTC.

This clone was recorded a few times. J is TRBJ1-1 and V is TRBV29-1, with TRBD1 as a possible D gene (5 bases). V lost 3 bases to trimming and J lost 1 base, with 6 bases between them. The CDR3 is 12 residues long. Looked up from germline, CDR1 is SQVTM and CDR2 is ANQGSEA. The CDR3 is CSVDGGNTEAFF. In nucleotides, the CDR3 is TGCAGCGTTGATGGGGGGAACACTGAAGCTTTCTTT.

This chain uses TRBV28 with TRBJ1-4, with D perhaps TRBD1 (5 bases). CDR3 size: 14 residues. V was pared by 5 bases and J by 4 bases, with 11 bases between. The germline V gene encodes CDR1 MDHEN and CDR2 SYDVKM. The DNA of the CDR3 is TGTGCCAGCAGTCAGGGTGGGATTAATGAAAAACTGTTTTTT. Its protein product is CASSQGGINEKLFF.

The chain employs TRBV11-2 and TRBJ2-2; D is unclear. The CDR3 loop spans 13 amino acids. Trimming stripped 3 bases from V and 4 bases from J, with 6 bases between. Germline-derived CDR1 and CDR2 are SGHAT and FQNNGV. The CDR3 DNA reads TGTGCCAGCAGCTTTGAACCCACCGGGGAGCTGTTTTTT. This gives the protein CASSFEPTGELFF.

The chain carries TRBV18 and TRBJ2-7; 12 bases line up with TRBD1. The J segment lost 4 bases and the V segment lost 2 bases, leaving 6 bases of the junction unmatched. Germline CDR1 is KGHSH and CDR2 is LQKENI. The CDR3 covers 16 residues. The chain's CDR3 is CASSPTGTGGAYEQYF. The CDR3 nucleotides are TGTGCCAGCTCACCAACCGGGACAGGGGGCGCGTACGAGCAGTACTTC.

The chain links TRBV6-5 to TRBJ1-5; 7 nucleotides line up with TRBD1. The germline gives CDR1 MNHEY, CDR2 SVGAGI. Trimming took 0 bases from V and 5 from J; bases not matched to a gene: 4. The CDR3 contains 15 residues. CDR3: CASSYSGTAYQPQHF. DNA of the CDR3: TGTGCCAGCAGTTACTCCGGGACAGCTTATCAGCCCCAGCATTTT.

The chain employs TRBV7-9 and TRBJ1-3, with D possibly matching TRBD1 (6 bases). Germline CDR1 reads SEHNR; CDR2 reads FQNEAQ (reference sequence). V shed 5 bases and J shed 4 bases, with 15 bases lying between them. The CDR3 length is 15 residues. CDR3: CASSLVGQGGNTIYF. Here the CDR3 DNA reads TGTGCCAGCAGCCTCGTGGGGCAGGGGGGAAACACCATATATTTT.

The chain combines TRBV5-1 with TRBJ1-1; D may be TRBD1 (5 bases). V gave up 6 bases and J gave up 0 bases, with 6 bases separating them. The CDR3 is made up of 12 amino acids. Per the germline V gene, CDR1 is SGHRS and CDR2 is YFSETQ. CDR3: CASKQVNTEAFF. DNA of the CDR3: TGCGCCAGCAAACAGGTGAACACTGAAGCTTTCTTT.

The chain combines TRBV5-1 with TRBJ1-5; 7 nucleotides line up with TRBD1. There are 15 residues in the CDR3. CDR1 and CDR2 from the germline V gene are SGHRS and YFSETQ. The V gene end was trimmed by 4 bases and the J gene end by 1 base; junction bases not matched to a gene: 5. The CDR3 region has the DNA TGCGCCAGCAGCCTACAGGGGATGAGCAATCAGCCCCAGCATTTT. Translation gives CASSLQGMSNQPQHF.

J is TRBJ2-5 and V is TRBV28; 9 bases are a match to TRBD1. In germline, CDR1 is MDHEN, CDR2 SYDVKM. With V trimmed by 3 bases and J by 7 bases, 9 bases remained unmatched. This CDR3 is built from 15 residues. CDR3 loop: CASSFWTGVKGTQYF. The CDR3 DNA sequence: TGTGCCAGCAGTTTCTGGACAGGGGTGAAGGGGACCCAGTACTTC.

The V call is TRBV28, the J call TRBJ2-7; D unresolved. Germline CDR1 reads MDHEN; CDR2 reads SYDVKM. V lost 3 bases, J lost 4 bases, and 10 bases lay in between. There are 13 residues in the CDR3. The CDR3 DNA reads TGTGCCAGCAGTTTCACGGCTGATTACGAGCAGTACTTC. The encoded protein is CASSFTADYEQYF. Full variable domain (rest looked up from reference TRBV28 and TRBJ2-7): DVKVTQSSRYLVKRTGEKVFLECVQDMDHENMFWYRQDPGLGLRLIYFSYDVKMKEKGDIPEGYSVSREKKERFSLILESASTNQTSMYLCASSFTADYEQYFGPGTRLTVT.

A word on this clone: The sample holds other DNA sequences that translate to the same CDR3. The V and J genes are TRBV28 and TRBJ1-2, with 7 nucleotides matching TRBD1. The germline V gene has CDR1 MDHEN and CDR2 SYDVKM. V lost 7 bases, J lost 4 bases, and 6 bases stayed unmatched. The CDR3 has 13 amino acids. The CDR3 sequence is CASTRTGAYGYTF. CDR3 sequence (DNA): TGTGCCAGCACCCGAACAGGGGCCTATGGCTACACCTTC.

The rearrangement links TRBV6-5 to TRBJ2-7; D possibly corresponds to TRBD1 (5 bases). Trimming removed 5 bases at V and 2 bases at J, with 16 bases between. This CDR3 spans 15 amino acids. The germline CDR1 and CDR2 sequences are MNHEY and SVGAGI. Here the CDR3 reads CASSRTPTGAYEQYF. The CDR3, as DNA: TGTGCCAGCAGTCGTACCCCTACAGGAGCCTACGAGCAGTACTTC.

CDR3 in amino acids: CAWASRNYNEQFF. In nucleotides, the CDR3 is TGTGCCTGGGCCAGCCGGAACTACAATGAGCAGTTCTTC. The chain has TRBV30 and TRBJ2-1; D unresolved. Germline lookup yields CDR1 GTSNPN and CDR2 SVGIG (reference sequence). V gave up 5 bases and J gave up 3 bases, with 11 bases separating them. The CDR3 is 13 residues long.

In nucleotides, the CDR3 is TGTGCCAGTAGTATAACGGGGACTAGCGGGCCTAGCTCCTACAATGAGCAGTTCTTC. Translated, it gives CASSITGTSGPSSYNEQFF. The chain uses TRBV19 and TRBJ2-1, with 12 bases fitting TRBD2. V dropped 2 bases and J dropped 0; count of bases not matched to a gene: 8. The CDR3 runs to 19 residues. The germline V gene has CDR1 LNHDA and CDR2 SQIVND (reference sequence).

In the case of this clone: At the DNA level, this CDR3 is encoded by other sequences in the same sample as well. This CDR3 reads CASSPPGLAGSNEQFF. CDR3 nucleotide sequence: TGCGCCAGCAGCCCCCCGGGACTAGCGGGAAGCAATGAGCAGTTCTTC. The chain employs TRBV5-1 and TRBJ2-1, with 13 nucleotides matching TRBD2. V lost 4 bases to trimming and J lost 6 bases; unmatched junction nucleotides: 7. Germline loops: CDR1 SGHRS, CDR2 YFSETQ. The CDR3 spans 16 residues.

The CDR3 loop is CATSLRQGDEQYF. CDR3 coding DNA: TGTGCCACCAGCCTACGACAGGGTGACGAGCAGTACTTC. The rearrangement uses TRBV15 and TRBJ2-7, with 7 bases lining up with TRBD1. The V and J ends lost 5 bases and 5 bases, in that order; junction bases with no gene match: 6. The CDR3 is 13 amino acids. Germline CDR1 is LNHNV and CDR2 is YYDKDF (reference sequence).

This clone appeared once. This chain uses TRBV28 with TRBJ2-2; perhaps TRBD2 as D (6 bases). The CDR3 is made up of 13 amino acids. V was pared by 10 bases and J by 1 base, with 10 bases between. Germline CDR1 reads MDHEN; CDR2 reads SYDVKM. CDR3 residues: CANGRLNTGELFF. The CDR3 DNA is TGTGCCAACGGGAGATTGAACACCGGGGAGCTGTTTTTT.

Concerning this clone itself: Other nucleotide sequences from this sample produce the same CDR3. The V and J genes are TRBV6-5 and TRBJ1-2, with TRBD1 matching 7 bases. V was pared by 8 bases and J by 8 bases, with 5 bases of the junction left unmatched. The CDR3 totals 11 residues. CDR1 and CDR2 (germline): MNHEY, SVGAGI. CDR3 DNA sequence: TGTGCCAGCCGCTACAGGGGAGGCTACACCTTC. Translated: CASRYRGGYTF.

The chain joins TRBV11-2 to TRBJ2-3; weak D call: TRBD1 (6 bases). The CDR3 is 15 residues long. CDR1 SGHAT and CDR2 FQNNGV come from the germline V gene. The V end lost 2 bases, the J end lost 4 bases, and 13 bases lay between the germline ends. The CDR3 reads CASSLYTGLPDTQYF. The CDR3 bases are TGTGCCAGCAGCTTATATACAGGGCTGCCAGATACGCAGTATTTT.

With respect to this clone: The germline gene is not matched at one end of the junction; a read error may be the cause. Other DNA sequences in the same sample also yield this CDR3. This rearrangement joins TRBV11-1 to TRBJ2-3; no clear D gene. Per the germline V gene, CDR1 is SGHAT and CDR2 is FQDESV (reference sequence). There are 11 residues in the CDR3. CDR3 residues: CASSRTDTQYF. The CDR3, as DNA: TGCGCCAGCAGCCGGACAGATACGCAGTATTTT.

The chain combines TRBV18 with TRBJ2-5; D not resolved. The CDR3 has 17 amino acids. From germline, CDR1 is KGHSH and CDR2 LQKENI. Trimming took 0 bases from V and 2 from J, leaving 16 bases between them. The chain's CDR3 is CASSPPNTLGNQETQYF. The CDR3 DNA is TGTGCCAGCTCACCACCGAACACGTTGGGGAATCAAGAGACCCAGTACTTC.

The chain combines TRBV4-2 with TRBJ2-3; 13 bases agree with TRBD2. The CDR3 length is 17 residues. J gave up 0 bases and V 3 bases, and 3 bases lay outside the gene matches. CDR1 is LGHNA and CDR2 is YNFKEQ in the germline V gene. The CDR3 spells CASSHGLAGDSTDTQYF. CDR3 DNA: TGTGCCAGCAGCCACGGACTAGCGGGGGATAGCACAGATACGCAGTATTTT.